The 14 T cell receptor beta chains presented below share a single source sample, sequenced in a study of T cells in Graves' hyperthyroidism and ophthalmopathy. Regions amplified from RNA transcripts were the TCR beta CDR3 regions. The HTBI primer set was used in a first-round RT-PCR of the TCR CDR3. TCRdb re-derived calls from the multiplex PCR reads in MiXCR, one entry per CDR3 protein. The data hold over 650,000 distinct CDR3 sequences, with 16% observed a single time. Sequenced material: blood. The origin of the receptors is a man between 18 and 29 years old with Graves' hyperthyroidism.

In this sample, this clonotype turned up a few times. This chain links TRBV10-2 with TRBJ2-1, with 14 bases identical to TRBD2. J lost 0 bases, V lost 7 bases, and 5 bases had no gene match. There are 17 residues in the CDR3. Germline CDR1 reads WSHSY; CDR2 reads SAAADI. This CDR3 is CASMGLAGASSYNEQFF. DNA of the CDR3: TGCGCCAGCATGGGACTAGCGGGAGCGAGCTCCTACAATGAGCAGTTCTTC.

This clonotype has a count of ten or more. This rearrangement joins TRBV30 to TRBJ2-1; 9 bases match TRBD2. The J segment lost 4 bases and the V segment lost 4 bases, leaving 2 bases of the junction unmatched. The CDR3 is made up of 13 amino acids. Germline CDR1 and CDR2: GTSNPN and SVGIG (reference sequence). CDR3 loop: CAWMGLAYNEQFF. CDR3 nucleotide sequence: TGTGCCTGGATGGGACTAGCATACAATGAGCAGTTCTTC. The variable domain in full, with the rest retrieved from reference TRBV30 and TRBJ2-1, is SQTIHQWPATLVQPVGSPLSLECTVEGTSNPNLYWYRQAAGRGLQLLFYSVGIGQISSEVPQNLSASRPQDRQFILSSKKLLLSDSGFYLCAWMGLAYNEQFFGPGTRLTVL.

This clonotype was observed a few times. The chain recombines TRBV5-8 with TRBJ1-1; D is possibly TRBD1 (5 bases). The CDR3 totals 13 residues. CDR1 SGHTS and CDR2 YDEGEE come from the germline V gene. Trimming left V 2 bases short and J 10 bases short, with 15 bases between. CDR3 in amino acids: CASSLISQGAAFF. The DNA for the CDR3 is TGTGCCAGCAGCTTAATTTCTCAAGGGGCAGCTTTCTTT.

The chain combines TRBV5-1 with TRBJ1-1; the D is unclear. Germline CDR1 reads SGHRS; CDR2 reads YFSETQ. The CDR3 runs 15 residues. The V gene lost 3 bases and the J gene lost 1 base, with 13 bases spanning the gap. Written as DNA, the CDR3 is TGCGCCAGCAGCTCGGGTTCAGGCCCGAACACTGAAGCTTTCTTT. Amino acids: CASSSGSGPNTEAFF.

This clonotype occurred a few times. This chain uses TRBV14 with TRBJ2-3; 8 bases line up with TRBD2. CDR1 and CDR2 from the germline V gene are SGHDN and FVKESK. With 1 base clipped from V and 6 bases from J, the junction kept 6 bases outside the gene matches. The CDR3 is made up of 15 amino acids. The CDR3 sequence is CASSQVSGMRDTQYF. Written as DNA, the CDR3 is TGTGCCAGCAGCCAAGTTAGCGGGATGAGGGATACGCAGTATTTT.

There are many counts of this clonotype. The V call is TRBV28, the J call TRBJ1-1; unclear D gene. This CDR3 has 12 amino acids. The V end was cut by 8 bases, the J end by 3 bases, with 10 bases between. The germline CDR1 and CDR2 sequences are MDHEN and SYDVKM. The CDR3 nucleotides are TGTGCCAGCGGTTGGGTATACACTGAAGCTTTCTTT. This codes for CASGWVYTEAFF.

This clonotype was seen repeatedly, ten times or more. The chain has TRBV2 and TRBJ2-5; D might be TRBD2 (6 bases). Trimming removed 7 bases from V and 1 base from J, with 10 bases in between. The CDR3 is 13 amino acids. Germline V gives CDR1 SNHLY, CDR2 FYNNEI. The DNA of the CDR3 is TGTGCCAGCACGATTAGCGGCCAAGAGACCCAGTACTTC. Its protein is CASTISGQETQYF.

This clonotype was seen at least ten times. The chain carries TRBV2 and TRBJ1-1, with 7 bases aligning to TRBD1. V lost 4 bases to trimming and J lost 4 bases; unmatched junction nucleotides: 9. Germline lookup yields CDR1 SNHLY and CDR2 FYNNEI. This CDR3 has 15 residues. The CDR3 bases are TGTGCCAGCAGTGGCAGACAGGGCGGTAGCACTGAAGCTTTCTTT. Translated, it gives CASSGRQGGSTEAFF.

The V gene is TRBV20-1, the J gene TRBJ2-1; 8 bases line up with TRBD2. The CDR3 spans 15 residues. The germline V gene encodes CDR1 DFQATT and CDR2 SNEGSKA (reference sequence). Trimming at V came to 2 bases and at J to 0 bases, leaving 3 bases not matched to a gene. CDR3 loop: CSARSGSSSYNEQFF. Here the CDR3 DNA reads TGCAGTGCTAGAAGCGGGAGTAGCTCCTACAATGAGCAGTTCTTC.

This clonotype was seen repeatedly, ten times or more. The chain has TRBV27 and TRBJ2-7; TRBD1 matches at 8 bases. Germline-derived CDR1 and CDR2 are MNHEY and SMNVEV (reference sequence). V dropped 3 bases and J dropped 3; count of bases not matched to a gene: 4. The CDR3 sequence is 14 residues long. In DNA form, the CDR3 reads TGTGCCAGCAGTTTGGGACAGGCCTACTACGAGCAGTACTTC. It yields the protein CASSLGQAYYEQYF.

There are many counts of this clonotype. The V gene is TRBV9, the J gene TRBJ1-5; D unresolved. V lost 7 bases to trimming and J lost 6 bases, with 14 bases between them. CDR1 is SGDLS and CDR2 is YYNGEE in the germline V gene. CDR3 length: 13 residues. The CDR3 loop reads CASGGISGQPQHF. CDR3 in DNA: TGTGCCAGCGGCGGCATATCGGGTCAGCCCCAGCATTTT.

V and J are TRBV24-1 and TRBJ1-5; D ambiguous. V lost 0 bases to trimming and J lost 4 bases, with 6 bases between them. CDR1 is KGHDR, CDR2 SFDVKD, per germline. CDR3 length: 14 residues. The CDR3 sequence: CATSDLSGNQPQHF. The CDR3 nucleotides are TGTGCCACCAGTGATTTGTCGGGAAATCAGCCCCAGCATTTT.

DNA for the CDR3: TGTGCCAGCAGCCAAATGGCCTTTACTGGAAACACCATATATTTT. Protein: CASSQMAFTGNTIYF. The rearrangement uses TRBV3-1 and TRBJ1-3; D uncertain. The CDR3 consists of 15 residues. The V gene's germline CDR1 is LGHDT and CDR2 YNNKEL (reference sequence). V dropped 2 bases and J dropped 2 bases, with 10 bases sitting between them.

In this sample, this clonotype turned up many times. V is TRBV2 and J is TRBJ1-6; 8 bases match TRBD1. The CDR3 has 14 residues. Germline assignment: CDR1 SNHLY and CDR2 FYNNEI. Trimming removed 5 bases from V and 8 bases from J; junction bases left unmatched: 5. The DNA of the CDR3 is TGTGCCAGCAGTCTGGACAGGGTATATTCACCCCTCCACTTT. The encoded protein is CASSLDRVYSPLHF.